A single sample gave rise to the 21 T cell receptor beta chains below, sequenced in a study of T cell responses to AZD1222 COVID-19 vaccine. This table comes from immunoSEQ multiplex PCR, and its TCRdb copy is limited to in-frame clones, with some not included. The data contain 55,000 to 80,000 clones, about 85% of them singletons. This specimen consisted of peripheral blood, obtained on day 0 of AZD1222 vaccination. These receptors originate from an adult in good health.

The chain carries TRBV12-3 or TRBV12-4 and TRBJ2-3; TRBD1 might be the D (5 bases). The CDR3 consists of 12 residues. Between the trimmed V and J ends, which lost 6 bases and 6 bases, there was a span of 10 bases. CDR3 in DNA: TGTGCCAGCAGACAGGTAGTGGATACGCAGTATTTT. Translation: CASRQVVDTQYF.

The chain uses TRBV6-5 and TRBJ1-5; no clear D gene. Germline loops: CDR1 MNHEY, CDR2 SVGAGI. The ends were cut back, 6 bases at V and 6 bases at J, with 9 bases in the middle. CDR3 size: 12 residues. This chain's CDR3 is CASSHLAQPQHF. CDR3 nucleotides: TGTGCCAGCAGCCACCTGGCTCAGCCCCAGCATTTT.

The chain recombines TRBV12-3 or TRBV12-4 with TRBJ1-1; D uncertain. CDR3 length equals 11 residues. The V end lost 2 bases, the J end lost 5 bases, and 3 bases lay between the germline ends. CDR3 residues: CASSLRTEAFF. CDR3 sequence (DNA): TGTGCCAGCAGTTTAAGAACTGAAGCTTTCTTT.

CDR3 sequence reads: CASSPATTMNTEAFF. The CDR3, as DNA: TGTGCCAGCAGCCCCGCGACAACGATGAACACTGAAGCTTTCTTT. V and J are TRBV7-3 and TRBJ1-1, with unresolved D. V lost 5 bases and J lost 0, with 13 bases in between. From germline, CDR1 is SGHTA and CDR2 FQGTGA. CDR3 length: 15 amino acids.

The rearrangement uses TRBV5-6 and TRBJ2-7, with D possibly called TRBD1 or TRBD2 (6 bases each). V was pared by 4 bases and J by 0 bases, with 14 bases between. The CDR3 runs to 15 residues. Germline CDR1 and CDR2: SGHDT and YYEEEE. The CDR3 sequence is CASSRLGGSSYEQYF. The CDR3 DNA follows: TGTGCCAGCAGCCGTTTGGGGGGCAGCTCCTACGAGCAGTACTTC. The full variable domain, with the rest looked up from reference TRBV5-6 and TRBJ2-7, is DAGVTQSPTHLIKTRGQQVTLRCSPKSGHDTVSWYQQALGQGPQFIFQYYEEEERQRGNFPDRFSGHQFPNYSSELNVNALLLGDSALYLCASSRLGGSSYEQYFGPGTRLTVT.

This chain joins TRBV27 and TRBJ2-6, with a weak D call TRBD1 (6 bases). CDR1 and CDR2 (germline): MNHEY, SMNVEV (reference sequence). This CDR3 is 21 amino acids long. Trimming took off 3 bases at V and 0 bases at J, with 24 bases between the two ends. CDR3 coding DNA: TGTGCCAGCAGTTTGTCCGACAGGCGGATAAGTCAAGGCTCTGGGGCCAACGTCCTGACTTTC. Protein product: CASSLSDRRISQGSGANVLTF.

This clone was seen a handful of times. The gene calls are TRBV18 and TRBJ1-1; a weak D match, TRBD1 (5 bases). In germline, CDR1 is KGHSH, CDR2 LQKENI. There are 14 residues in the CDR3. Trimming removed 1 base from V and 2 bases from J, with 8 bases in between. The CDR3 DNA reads TGTGCCAGCTCACCACTAGGACAAAACACTGAAGCTTTCTTT. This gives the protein CASSPLGQNTEAFF.

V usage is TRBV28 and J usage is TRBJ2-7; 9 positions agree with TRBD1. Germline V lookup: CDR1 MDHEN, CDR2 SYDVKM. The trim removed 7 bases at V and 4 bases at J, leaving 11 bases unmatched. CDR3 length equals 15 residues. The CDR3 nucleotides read TGTGCCAGCACGGACCCACAGGGGGCGATTTACGAGCAGTACTTC. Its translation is CASTDPQGAIYEQYF.

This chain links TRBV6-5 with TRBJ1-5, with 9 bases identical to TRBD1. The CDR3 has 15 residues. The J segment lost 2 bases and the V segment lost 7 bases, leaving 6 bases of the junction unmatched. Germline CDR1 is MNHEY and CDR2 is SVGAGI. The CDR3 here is CASTRTGVGNQPQHF. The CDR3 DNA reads TGTGCCAGCACCCGGACAGGGGTAGGCAATCAGCCCCAGCATTTT.

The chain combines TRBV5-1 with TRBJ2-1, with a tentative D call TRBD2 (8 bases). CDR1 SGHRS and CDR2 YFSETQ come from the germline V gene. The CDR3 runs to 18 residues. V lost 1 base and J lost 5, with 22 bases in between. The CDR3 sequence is CASSLQGTGTAGDNEQFF. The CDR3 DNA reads TGCGCCAGCAGCTTGCAGGGAACCGGGACAGCGGGGGACAATGAGCAGTTCTTC. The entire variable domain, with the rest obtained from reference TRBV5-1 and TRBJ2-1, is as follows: KAGVTQTPRYLIKTRGQQVTLSCSPISGHRSVSWYQQTPGQGLQFLFEYFSETQRNKGNFPGRFSGRQFSNSRSEMNVSTLELGDSALYLCASSLQGTGTAGDNEQFFGPGTRLTVL.

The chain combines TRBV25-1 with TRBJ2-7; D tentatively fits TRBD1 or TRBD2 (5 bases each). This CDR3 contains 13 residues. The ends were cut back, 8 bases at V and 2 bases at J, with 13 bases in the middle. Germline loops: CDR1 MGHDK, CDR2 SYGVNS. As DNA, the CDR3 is TGTGCCAGCGAAGGGGACGGAGCCTACGAGCAGTACTTC. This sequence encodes CASEGDGAYEQYF.

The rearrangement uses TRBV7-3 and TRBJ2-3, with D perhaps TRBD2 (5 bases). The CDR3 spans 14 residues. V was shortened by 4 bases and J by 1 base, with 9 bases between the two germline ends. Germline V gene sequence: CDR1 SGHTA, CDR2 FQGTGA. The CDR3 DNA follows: TGTGCCAGCAGCTACAGCGGACGCACAGATACGCAGTATTTT. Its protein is CASSYSGRTDTQYF.

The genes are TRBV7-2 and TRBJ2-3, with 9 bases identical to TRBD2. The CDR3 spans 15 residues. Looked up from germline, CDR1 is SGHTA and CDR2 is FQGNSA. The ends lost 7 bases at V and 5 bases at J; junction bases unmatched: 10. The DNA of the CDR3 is TGTGCCAGCACCCCTAGCGGGGCCGGGCGAGATACGCAGTATTTT. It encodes CASTPSGAGRDTQYF.

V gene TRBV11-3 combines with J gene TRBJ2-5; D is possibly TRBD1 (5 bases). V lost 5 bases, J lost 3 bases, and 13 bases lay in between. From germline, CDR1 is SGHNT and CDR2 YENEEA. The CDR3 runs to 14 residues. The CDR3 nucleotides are TGTGCCAGCAGCCCTAGAGGCAGGGAAGAGACCCAGTACTTC. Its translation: CASSPRGREETQYF.

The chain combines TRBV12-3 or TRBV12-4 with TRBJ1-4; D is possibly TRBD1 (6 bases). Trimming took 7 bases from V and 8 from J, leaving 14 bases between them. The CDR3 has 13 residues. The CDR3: CASTDLRGEKLFF. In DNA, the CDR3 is TGTGCCAGCACCGACCTAAGGGGGGAAAAACTGTTTTTT.

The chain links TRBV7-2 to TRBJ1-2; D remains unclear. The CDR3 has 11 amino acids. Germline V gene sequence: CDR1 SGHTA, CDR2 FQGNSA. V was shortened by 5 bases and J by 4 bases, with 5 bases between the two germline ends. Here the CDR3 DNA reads TGTGCCAGCAGCCTCTCCTATGGCTACACCTTC. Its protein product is CASSLSYGYTF.

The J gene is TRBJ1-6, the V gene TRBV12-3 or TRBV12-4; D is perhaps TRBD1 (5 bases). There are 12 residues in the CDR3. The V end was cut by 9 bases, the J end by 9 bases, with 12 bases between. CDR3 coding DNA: TGTGCCAGTAACCAGGGAGGTTCACCCCTCCACTTT. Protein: CASNQGGSPLHF.

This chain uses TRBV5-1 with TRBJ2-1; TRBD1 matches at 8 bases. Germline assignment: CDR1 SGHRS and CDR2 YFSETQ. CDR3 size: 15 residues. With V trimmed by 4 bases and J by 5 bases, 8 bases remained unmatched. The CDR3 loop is CASSPTGTGNNEQFF. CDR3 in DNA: TGCGCCAGCAGCCCGACTGGGACAGGTAACAATGAGCAGTTCTTC.

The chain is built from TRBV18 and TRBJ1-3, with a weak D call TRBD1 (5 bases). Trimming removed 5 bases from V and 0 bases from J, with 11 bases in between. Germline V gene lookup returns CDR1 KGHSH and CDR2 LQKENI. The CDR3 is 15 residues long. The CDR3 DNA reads TGTGCCAGCTCATCCCTGACAGACTCTGGAAACACCATATATTTT. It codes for CASSSLTDSGNTIYF.

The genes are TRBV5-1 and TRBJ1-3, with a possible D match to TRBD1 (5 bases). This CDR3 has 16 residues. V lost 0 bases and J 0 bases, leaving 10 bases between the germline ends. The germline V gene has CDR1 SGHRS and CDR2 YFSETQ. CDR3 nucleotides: TGCGCCAGCAGCTTGGCAGGGATTGACTCTGGAAACACCATATATTTT. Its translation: CASSLAGIDSGNTIYF. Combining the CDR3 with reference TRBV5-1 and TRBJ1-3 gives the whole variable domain KAGVTQTPRYLIKTRGQQVTLSCSPISGHRSVSWYQQTPGQGLQFLFEYFSETQRNKGNFPGRFSGRQFSNSRSEMNVSTLELGDSALYLCASSLAGIDSGNTIYFGEGSWLTVV.

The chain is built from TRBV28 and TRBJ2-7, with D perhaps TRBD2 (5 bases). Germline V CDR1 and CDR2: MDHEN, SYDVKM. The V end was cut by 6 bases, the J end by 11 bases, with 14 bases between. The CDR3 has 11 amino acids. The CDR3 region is CASRRAFVEYF. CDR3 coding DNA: TGTGCCAGCAGGAGGGCTTTTGTAGAGTACTTC.